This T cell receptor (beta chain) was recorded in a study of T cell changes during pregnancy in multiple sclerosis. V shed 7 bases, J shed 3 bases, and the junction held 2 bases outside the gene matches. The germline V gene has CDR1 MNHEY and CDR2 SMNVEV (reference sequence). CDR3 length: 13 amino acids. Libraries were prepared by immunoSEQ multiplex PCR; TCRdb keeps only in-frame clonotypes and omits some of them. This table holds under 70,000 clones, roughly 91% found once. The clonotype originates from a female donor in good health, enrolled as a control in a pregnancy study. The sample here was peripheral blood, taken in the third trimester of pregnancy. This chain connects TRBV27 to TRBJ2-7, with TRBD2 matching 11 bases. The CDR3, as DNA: TGTGCCAGCACCGGGACTAGCGGCTACGAGCAGTACTTC. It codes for CASTGTSGYEQYF.